The rows below give T cell receptor beta chains drawn from one sample of a study of blood T cell repertoires in COVID-19. Clones were sequenced by immunoSEQ multiplex PCR, and TCRdb holds only the in-frame ones, with some missing. Of around 460,000 clones listed, 85% to 90% are singletons. Sequenced material: peripheral blood. These receptors came from a man aged 18 to 30 with COVID-19, enrolled during active disease. Each CDR3 is given with its conserved first and last residue. Each record gives: J gene, V gene, clone size, D gene, CDR3 protein, CDR3 DNA. D genes are given only for firm matches. Rows may omit the clone size; those that give it use once, few, many or a size class.

J gene: TRBJ1-2; V gene: TRBV5-6; clone size: .; D gene: TRBD1; CDR3 protein: CASSLPGGPYGYTF; CDR3 DNA: TGTGCCAGCAGCTTACCAGGGGGGCCCTATGGCTACACCTTC
J gene: TRBJ2-7; V gene: TRBV27; clone size: .; D gene: .; CDR3 protein: CASSLVGQGHEQYF; CDR3 DNA: TGTGCCAGCAGTTTAGTTGGCCAGGGGCACGAGCAGTACTTC
J gene: TRBJ2-5; V gene: TRBV11-3; clone size: .; D gene: TRBD2; CDR3 protein: CASSPRTSGAETQYF; CDR3 DNA: TGTGCCAGCAGCCCCCGGACTAGCGGAGCAGAGACCCAGTACTTC
J gene: TRBJ2-7; V gene: TRBV10-2; clone size: .; D gene: TRBD1; CDR3 protein: CATQDRGDSYEQYF; CDR3 DNA: TGCGCCACCCAGGACAGGGGGGATTCCTACGAGCAGTACTTC
J gene: TRBJ2-2; V gene: TRBV9; clone size: .; D gene: .; CDR3 protein: CASSVIGVGELFF; CDR3 DNA: TGTGCCAGCAGCGTAATCGGGGTCGGGGAGCTGTTTTTT
J gene: TRBJ2-7; V gene: TRBV4-1; clone size: .; D gene: .; CDR3 protein: CASSQEGGDNEQYF; CDR3 DNA: TGCGCCAGCAGCCAAGAAGGGGGGGACAACGAGCAGTACTTC
J gene: TRBJ2-3; V gene: TRBV5-1; clone size: .; D gene: .; CDR3 protein: CASSLGVSGTDTQYF; CDR3 DNA: TGCGCCAGCAGCCTGGGCGTTTCTGGCACAGATACGCAGTATTTT
J gene: TRBJ1-1; V gene: TRBV20-1; clone size: .; D gene: .; CDR3 protein: CSAEQNTEAFF; CDR3 DNA: TGCAGTGCAGAACAGAACACTGAAGCTTTCTTT
J gene: TRBJ2-1; V gene: TRBV4-2; clone size: .; D gene: .; CDR3 protein: CASSQEKLGREQFF; CDR3 DNA: TGTGCCAGCAGCCAAGAAAAGCTAGGCCGGGAGCAGTTCTTC
J gene: TRBJ2-2; V gene: TRBV2; clone size: .; D gene: .; CDR3 protein: CASNRAAGELFF; CDR3 DNA: TGTGCCAGCAACAGGGCAGCGGGGGAGCTGTTTTTT
J gene: TRBJ2-5; V gene: TRBV4-1; clone size: .; D gene: TRBD2; CDR3 protein: CASSRLGGLANQETQYF; CDR3 DNA: TGCGCCAGCAGCCGTCTGGGAGGGCTGGCAAACCAAGAGACCCAGTACTTC
J gene: TRBJ1-5; V gene: TRBV2; clone size: once; D gene: TRBD1; CDR3 protein: CASGGQGGNQPQHF; CDR3 DNA: TGTGCCAGCGGAGGACAGGGGGGCAATCAGCCCCAGCATTTT
J gene: TRBJ2-7; V gene: TRBV7-2; clone size: .; D gene: TRBD2; CDR3 protein: CASSSTGLAGVYEQYF; CDR3 DNA: TGTGCCAGCAGCTCGACTGGACTAGCGGGAGTCTACGAGCAGTACTTC
J gene: TRBJ1-5; V gene: TRBV10-2; clone size: .; D gene: TRBD1; CDR3 protein: CASIQGGDSNQPQHF; CDR3 DNA: TGCGCCAGTATACAGGGGGGAGATAGCAATCAGCCCCAGCATTTT
J gene: TRBJ2-3; V gene: TRBV29-1; clone size: .; D gene: TRBD2; CDR3 protein: CSVGTSVDSTDTQYF; CDR3 DNA: TGCAGCGTGGGGACTAGCGTCGATAGCACAGATACGCAGTATTTT
J gene: TRBJ2-5; V gene: TRBV5-1; clone size: .; D gene: .; CDR3 protein: CASRRTGERETQYF; CDR3 DNA: TGCGCCAGCAGGCGTACGGGGGAGAGGGAGACCCAGTACTTC
J gene: TRBJ1-6; V gene: TRBV6-6; clone size: .; D gene: TRBD1; CDR3 protein: CASSPTDRTFYNSPLHF; CDR3 DNA: TGTGCCAGCAGTCCGACGGACAGGACCTTCTATAATTCACCCCTCCACTTT
J gene: TRBJ2-3; V gene: TRBV24-1; clone size: once; D gene: .; CDR3 protein: CATSEGAGTDTQYF; CDR3 DNA: TGTGCCACCAGTGAGGGGGCGGGCACAGATACGCAGTATTTT
J gene: TRBJ2-5; V gene: TRBV3-1/TRBV3-2; clone size: .; D gene: .; CDR3 protein: CASSQDEGSARETQYF; CDR3 DNA: TGTGCCAGCAGCCAAGATGAAGGTAGCGCCCGTGAGACCCAGTACTTC
J gene: TRBJ2-7; V gene: TRBV6-5; clone size: once; D gene: .; CDR3 protein: CASSYGPAGSGYEQYF; CDR3 DNA: TGTGCCAGCAGTTACGGTCCGGCGGGGAGTGGCTACGAGCAGTACTTC
J gene: TRBJ2-1; V gene: TRBV4-1; clone size: .; D gene: TRBD2; CDR3 protein: CASSQDVRTSGANEQFF; CDR3 DNA: TGCGCCAGCAGCCAAGATGTAAGGACTAGCGGAGCCAATGAGCAGTTCTTC
J gene: TRBJ1-3; V gene: TRBV5-5; clone size: few; D gene: TRBD1; CDR3 protein: CASSPGTASGNTIYF; CDR3 DNA: TGTGCCAGCAGCCCTGGGACAGCCTCTGGAAACACCATATATTTT
J gene: TRBJ2-6; V gene: TRBV7-2; clone size: .; D gene: TRBD1; CDR3 protein: CASSQQGAAGANVLTF; CDR3 DNA: TGTGCCAGCAGCCAACAGGGGGCGGCTGGGGCCAACGTCCTGACTTTC
J gene: TRBJ1-4; V gene: TRBV12-3/TRBV12-4; clone size: .; D gene: .; CDR3 protein: CASSFRGKLFF; CDR3 DNA: TGTGCCAGCAGTTTTCGGGGTAAACTGTTTTTT
J gene: TRBJ2-2; V gene: TRBV18; clone size: .; D gene: TRBD2; CDR3 protein: CASSPPTSGNTGELFF; CDR3 DNA: TGTGCCAGCTCACCACCTACTAGCGGAAACACCGGGGAGCTGTTTTTT
J gene: TRBJ1-1; V gene: TRBV12-3/TRBV12-4; clone size: .; D gene: .; CDR3 protein: CATAGPMNTEAFF; CDR3 DNA: TGTGCCACCGCAGGGCCGATGAACACTGAAGCTTTCTTT
J gene: TRBJ2-2; V gene: TRBV10-3; clone size: .; D gene: .; CDR3 protein: CAISENGGELFF; CDR3 DNA: TGTGCCATCAGTGAGAACGGCGGGGAGCTGTTTTTT